This T cell receptor beta chain was observed in a study of prognosis after radiotherapy for stage I lung cancer. V lost 2 bases, J lost 7 bases, and 20 bases lay in between. The CDR3 is 15 amino acids. Germline V gene sequence: CDR1 DFQATT, CDR2 SNEGSKA (reference sequence). The TCR beta CDR3 region was amplified from genomic DNA, with two rounds of multiplex PCR being used for the amplification. For every TRBV and TRBJ gene, a specific primer was used in first-round PCR. TCRdb redid the calling of the multiplex PCR reads with MiXCR, one entry per CDR3 protein. The sample has about 22,000 distinct CDR3 sequences, around 37% seen once. The authors drew approximately 6.6 milliliters of peripheral blood at each of two time points.

This receptor was obtained from a donor aged 50 or older with non-small cell lung cancer. The sequenced sample was PBMCs, obtained before or after stereotactic body radiation therapy (not recorded which). This chain links TRBV20-1 with TRBJ1-1; maybe TRBD1 (6 bases). The CDR3 region is CSARYRQVARGEAFF. The CDR3 nucleotides are TGCAGTGCTAGATATAGACAGGTGGCCCGTGGTGAAGCTTTCTTT.